The rows below give T cell receptor beta chains drawn from one sample of a study of blood T cell repertoires in COVID-19. The assay was immunoSEQ multiplex PCR, and TCRdb's table has in-frame clones only and misses some. The profile covers 200,000 or so clones, with 83% appearing a single time and around 6.5% taken by the ten largest. The sequenced sample consisted of peripheral blood. The receptors originated from a woman aged 40 to 50 with acute or convalescent COVID-19. CDR3s include the opening cysteine and the closing phenylalanine or tryptophan. The D gene is left open where the match is weak. Not every row has a clone size; where given, it reads once, few, many or a size class.

J	D	V	size	DNA	CDR3
TRBJ1-1	.	TRBV18	.	TGTGCCAGCTCACCGACTAGGACGGCAGAAGCTTTCTTT	CASSPTRTAEAFF
TRBJ2-1	.	TRBV7-2	.	TGTGCCAGCAGCTTAGCGACTAGTGGACGGATTGAGCAGTTCTTC	CASSLATSGRIEQFF
TRBJ1-6	.	TRBV19	.	TGTGCCAGTAGTATTCCGGCAGGGAGGAGCTCCTATAATTCACCCCTCCACTTT	CASSIPAGRSSYNSPLHF
TRBJ1-5	.	TRBV30	.	TGTGCCTGGACTGGCAATAGCAATCAGCCCCAGCATTTT	CAWTGNSNQPQHF
TRBJ2-7	TRBD1	TRBV19	.	TGTGCCAGTAGTCTTGGACAGGGGGTTTCCTACGAGCAGTACTTC	CASSLGQGVSYEQYF
TRBJ1-1	.	TRBV5-1	.	TGCGCCAGCAGCTTGTTGTCGGGGTCTGAAGCTTTCTTT	CASSLLSGSEAFF
TRBJ2-7	.	TRBV5-1	.	TGCGCCAGCAGTCTAAACTACGAGCAGTACTTC	CASSLNYEQYF
TRBJ2-3	TRBD1	TRBV5-5	.	TGTGCCAGCCAACCTCAGGGGGCAAGCACAGATACGCAGTATTTT	CASQPQGASTDTQYF
TRBJ2-1	.	TRBV9	.	TGTGCCAGCAGCCTCCGTCTAGAGCGGTGGGGCAATGAGCAGTTCTTC	CASSLRLERWGNEQFF
TRBJ2-1	.	TRBV28	.	TGTGCCTCAGCGAGGGTGCGGGGCAATGAGCAGTTCTTC	CASARVRGNEQFF
TRBJ2-5	.	TRBV30	.	TGTGCCTGGAGTTGGGGACTACCCGAGGGGGGGACCCAGTACTTC	CAWSWGLPEGGTQYF
TRBJ2-7	.	TRBV28	.	TGTGCCAGCAGTTTGGAAGGGGCCCCGTTCGGGCAGTACTTC	CASSLEGAPFGQYF
TRBJ2-5	.	TRBV18	.	TGTGCCAGCTCACTTGGGCTTTCAGAAGAGACCCAGTACTTC	CASSLGLSEETQYF
TRBJ2-7	TRBD2	TRBV6-5	few	TGTGCCAGCAGTCTACACGGGGGGGTCACCTACGAGCAGTACTTC	CASSLHGGVTYEQYF
TRBJ2-1	.	TRBV6-2/TRBV6-3	.	TGTGCCAGCAGTAACAGGCCTAATGAGCAGTTCTTC	CASSNRPNEQFF
TRBJ1-2	.	TRBV6-6	.	TGTGCCAGCAGTTCCCAGGGCCTCTATGGCTACACCTTC	CASSSQGLYGYTF
TRBJ2-2	TRBD1	TRBV29-1	.	TGCAGCGTACGACAGGGAAGCGGGGAGCTGTTTTTT	CSVRQGSGELFF
TRBJ1-2	TRBD1	TRBV6-5	once	TGTGCCAGCAGATACGGACAGGGTTCGACTGGCTACACCTTC	CASRYGQGSTGYTF
TRBJ2-3	.	TRBV3-1/TRBV3-2	.	TGTGCCAGCAGCCAAGACCCTAGTCCAGATACGCAGTATTTT	CASSQDPSPDTQYF
TRBJ2-3	.	TRBV7-6	.	TGTGCCAGCAGCCAAGGCAGAGGTTTCACAGATACGCAGTATTTT	CASSQGRGFTDTQYF
TRBJ1-5	.	TRBV28	.	TGTGCCAGCATGGGGGGGCCTCAGCCCCAGCATTTT	CASMGGPQPQHF
TRBJ2-1	TRBD1	TRBV6-5	once	TGTGCCAGCAGTGACTCACAGGGGGATTACGATGAGCAGTTCTTC	CASSDSQGDYDEQFF
TRBJ2-7	.	TRBV28	many	TGTGCCAGCAGTACCGCAGGGGGGGCTAGCGGGTACTACGAGCAGTACTTC	CASSTAGGASGYYEQYF
TRBJ2-4	TRBD1	TRBV27	.	TGTGCCAGCAGTCAAGGGACAGGGGGCAAGGGCATTCAGTACTTC	CASSQGTGGKGIQYF
TRBJ2-2	TRBD1	TRBV28	once	TGTGCCAGCAGTTCCGGGACAGTGCTGAACACCGGGGAGCTGTTTTTT	CASSSGTVLNTGELFF
TRBJ2-5	.	TRBV13	.	TGTGCCAGCAGCTTAGGGTCCGTGTGGGCGGGCCAAGAGACCCAGTACTTC	CASSLGSVWAGQETQYF
TRBJ2-3	.	TRBV6-1	.	TGTGCCAGCAGTGTGCGGGCGATTGGGGAATCGGATACGCAGTATTTT	CASSVRAIGESDTQYF
TRBJ1-2	TRBD1	TRBV11-2	.	TGTGCCAGCAGCCAGAGACAGGGAGGTGTCTATGGCTACACCTTC	CASSQRQGGVYGYTF
TRBJ2-3	.	TRBV9	once	TGTGCCAGCAGCCCCGCCACTAGCTTAGATACGCAGTATTTT	CASSPATSLDTQYF
TRBJ1-6	TRBD1	TRBV19	.	TGTGCCAGTAAGGAGGGACAGAATAATTCACCCCTCCACTTT	CASKEGQNNSPLHF
TRBJ2-5	.	TRBV12-3/TRBV12-4	.	TGTGCCAGCAGTCCAGGCAACCAAGAGACCCAGTACTTC	CASSPGNQETQYF
TRBJ2-7	.	TRBV19	.	TGTGCCAGTAGTAACCCCTACAGCTACGAGCAGTACTTC	CASSNPYSYEQYF
TRBJ1-2	TRBD1	TRBV7-6	few	TGTGCCAGCAGCTTAACCACAGGGGGCAGGAGTGGCTACACCTTC	CASSLTTGGRSGYTF
TRBJ2-7	TRBD1	TRBV19	.	TGTGCCAGTAGTCTCTTCTGGGGACAGGGTTACGAGCAGTACTTC	CASSLFWGQGYEQYF
TRBJ1-4	.	TRBV15	.	TGTGCCACCAGCAGAGATAGGGGCAGAGCTAATGAAAAACTGTTTTTT	CATSRDRGRANEKLFF
TRBJ2-1	.	TRBV4-1	.	TGCGCCAGCAGCCACGTCTCCGGAGGACGTGGCCCCGCGGCGGGTGAGCAGTTCTTC	CASSHVSGGRGPAAGEQFF
TRBJ2-7	.	TRBV19	.	TGTGCCAGTAGTATGAAAAGCGGAACCTACGAGCAGTACTTC	CASSMKSGTYEQYF